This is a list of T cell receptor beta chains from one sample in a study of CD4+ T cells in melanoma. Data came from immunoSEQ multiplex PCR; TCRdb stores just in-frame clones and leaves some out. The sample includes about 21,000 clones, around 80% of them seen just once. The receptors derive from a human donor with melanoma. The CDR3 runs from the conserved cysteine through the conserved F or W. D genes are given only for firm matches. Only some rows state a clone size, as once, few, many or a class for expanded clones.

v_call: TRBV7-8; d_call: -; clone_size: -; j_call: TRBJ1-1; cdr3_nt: TGTGCCAGCAGCTTAGTCGGAGGTAACGGGGCGCGTGTCGGAGCTTTCTTT; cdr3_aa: CASSLVGGNGARVGAFF
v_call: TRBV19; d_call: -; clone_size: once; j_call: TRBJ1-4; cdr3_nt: TGTGCCAGTAATTTCGGGAATGGGGAAAAACTGTTTTTT; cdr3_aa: CASNFGNGEKLFF
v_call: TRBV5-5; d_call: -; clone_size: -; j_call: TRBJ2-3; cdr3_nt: TGTGCCAGCAGTTTATCACCAACTCGAGCAGATACGCAGTATTTT; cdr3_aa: CASSLSPTRADTQYF
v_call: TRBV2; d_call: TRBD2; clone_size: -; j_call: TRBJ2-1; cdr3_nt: TGTGCCAGCAGTGCTACTAGCGGGGGGTCCAATGAGCAGTTCTTC; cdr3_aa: CASSATSGGSNEQFF
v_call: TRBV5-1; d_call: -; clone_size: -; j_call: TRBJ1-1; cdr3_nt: TGCGCCAGCAGTACGCAGCCCTCGGCCACTGAAGCTTTCTTT; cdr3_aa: CASSTQPSATEAFF
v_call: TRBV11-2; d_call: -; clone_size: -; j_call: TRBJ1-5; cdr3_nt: TGTGCCAGCAGCCGCACAGGCTTAAATCAGCCCCAGCATTTT; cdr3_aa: CASSRTGLNQPQHF
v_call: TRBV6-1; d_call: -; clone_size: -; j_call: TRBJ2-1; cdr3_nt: TGTGCCAGCCAGAAATGGGGGGCCAATGAGCAGTTCTTC; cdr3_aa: CASQKWGANEQFF
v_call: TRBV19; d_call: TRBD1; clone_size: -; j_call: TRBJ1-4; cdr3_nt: TGTGCCAGTAGTTTGTCCGTTGTCGGACAGGGAAATGAAAAACTGTTTTTT; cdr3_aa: CASSLSVVGQGNEKLFF
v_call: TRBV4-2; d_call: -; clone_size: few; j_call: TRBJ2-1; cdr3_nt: TGTGCCAGCAGCCCCTTAGGGACGGGGCCCTCGAATGAGCAGTTCTTC; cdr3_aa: CASSPLGTGPSNEQFF
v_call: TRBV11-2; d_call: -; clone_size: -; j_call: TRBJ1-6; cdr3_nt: TGTGCCAGCAGTCTGGACCGGACAAATTCACCCCTCCACTTT; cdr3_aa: CASSLDRTNSPLHF
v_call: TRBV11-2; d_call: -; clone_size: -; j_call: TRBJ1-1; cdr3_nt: TGTGCCAGCAGTACATACACTGAAGCTTTCTTT; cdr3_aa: CASSTYTEAFF
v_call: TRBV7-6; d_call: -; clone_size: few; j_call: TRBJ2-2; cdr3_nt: TGTGCCAGCAGCCCCACGGCCAGGGCAGGCGTCGGGGAGCTGTTTTTT; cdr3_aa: CASSPTARAGVGELFF
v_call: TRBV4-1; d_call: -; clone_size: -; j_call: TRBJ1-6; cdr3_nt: TGCGCCAGCAGCCACCCGACAGAAGGTTCACCCCTCCACTTT; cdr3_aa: CASSHPTEGSPLHF
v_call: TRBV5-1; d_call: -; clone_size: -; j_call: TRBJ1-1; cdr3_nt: TGCGCCAGCAGCTTGGCTTCTTCAGCGGGGGGTGGTAACACTGAAGCTTTCTTT; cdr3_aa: CASSLASSAGGGNTEAFF
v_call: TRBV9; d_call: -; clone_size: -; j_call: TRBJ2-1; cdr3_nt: TGTGCCAGCAGCCCCAGCGGCACCTCGAACAATGAGCAGTTCTTC; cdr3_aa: CASSPSGTSNNEQFF
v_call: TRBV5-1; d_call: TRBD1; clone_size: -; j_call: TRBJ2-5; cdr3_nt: TGCGCCAGCAGGCAAGGGGGCCCCAGGGAGACCCAGTACTTC; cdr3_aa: CASRQGGPRETQYF
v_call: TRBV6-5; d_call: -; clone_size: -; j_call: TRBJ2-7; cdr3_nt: TGTGCCAGCAGCCCATGGACATCTCCCTACGAGCAGTACTTC; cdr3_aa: CASSPWTSPYEQYF
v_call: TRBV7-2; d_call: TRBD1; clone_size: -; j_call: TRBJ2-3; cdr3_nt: TGTGCCAGCAGCTTAGCCCGGGACAGAATCACAGATACGCAGTATTTT; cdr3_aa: CASSLARDRITDTQYF
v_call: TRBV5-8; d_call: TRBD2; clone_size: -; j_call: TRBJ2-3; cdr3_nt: TGTGCCAGCAGCTTGGGTCGGGGGGTAACGTCTGGCACAGATACGCAGTATTTT; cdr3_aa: CASSLGRGVTSGTDTQYF
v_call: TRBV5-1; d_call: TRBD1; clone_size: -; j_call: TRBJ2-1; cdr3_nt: TGCGCCAGCAGCTTCACAGGGGGGTGGAGCTCCTACAATGAGCAGTTCTTC; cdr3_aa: CASSFTGGWSSYNEQFF
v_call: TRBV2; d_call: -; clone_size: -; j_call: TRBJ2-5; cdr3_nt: TGTGCCAGCAGCGAAATCGGAGAGACCCAGTACTTC; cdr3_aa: CASSEIGETQYF
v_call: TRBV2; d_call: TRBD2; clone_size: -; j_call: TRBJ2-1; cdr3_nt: TGTGCCACCAAACCTTGGGACTATAACAATGAGCAGTTCTTC; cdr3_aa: CATKPWDYNNEQFF
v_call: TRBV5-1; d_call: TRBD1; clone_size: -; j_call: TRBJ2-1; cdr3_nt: TGCGCCAGCAGCTGGGGACAGGGGCGGCGGGAGCAGTTCTTC; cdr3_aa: CASSWGQGRREQFF
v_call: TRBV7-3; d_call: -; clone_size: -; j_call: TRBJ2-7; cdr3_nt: TGTGCCAGCAGCTTAATAAAAGGGGGGGGGTTCGTTTCCTACGAGCAGTACTTC; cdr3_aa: CASSLIKGGGFVSYEQYF
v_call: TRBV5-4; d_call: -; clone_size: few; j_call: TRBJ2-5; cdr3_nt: TGTGCCAGCAGCTTCCCAGGGACAGAGACCCAGTACTTC; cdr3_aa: CASSFPGTETQYF
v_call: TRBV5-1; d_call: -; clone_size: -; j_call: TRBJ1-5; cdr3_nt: TGCGCCAGCAGCTTGGTTCTTAGGCCAGGTAATCTACAGCCCCAGCATTTT; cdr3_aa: CASSLVLRPGNLQPQHF
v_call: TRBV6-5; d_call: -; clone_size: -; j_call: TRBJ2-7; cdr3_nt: TGTGCCAGCAGCGCTACCCACAGGGCCTACGAGCAGTACTTC; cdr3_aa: CASSATHRAYEQYF
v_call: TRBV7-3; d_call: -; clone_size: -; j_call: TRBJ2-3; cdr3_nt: TGTGCCAGCAGCTTAGCGCGGACAGATACGCAGTATTTT; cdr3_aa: CASSLARTDTQYF
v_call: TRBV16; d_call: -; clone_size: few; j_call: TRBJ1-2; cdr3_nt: TGTGCCAGCAGCCGTCCCGGGGGAGGTGGCTACACCTTC; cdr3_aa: CASSRPGGGGYTF
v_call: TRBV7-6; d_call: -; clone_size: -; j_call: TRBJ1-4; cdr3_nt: TGTGCCAGCAGCTTAGGAAGGGGGGTTACTAATGAAAAACTGTTTTTT; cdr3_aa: CASSLGRGVTNEKLFF
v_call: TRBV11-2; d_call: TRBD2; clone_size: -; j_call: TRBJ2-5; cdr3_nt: TGTGCCAGCAGCCCCGGGACTAGCTTCGAGACCCAGTACTTC; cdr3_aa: CASSPGTSFETQYF
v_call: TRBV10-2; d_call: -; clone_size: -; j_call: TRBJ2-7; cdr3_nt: TGCGCCAGCAGTACGGTACAGGGTGCCTACGAGCAGTACTTC; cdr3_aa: CASSTVQGAYEQYF
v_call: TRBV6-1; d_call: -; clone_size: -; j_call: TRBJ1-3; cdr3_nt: TGTGCCAGCAGTGATTCGGGACTGGGGGCCTTCTCCACCATATATTTT; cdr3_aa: CASSDSGLGAFSTIYF
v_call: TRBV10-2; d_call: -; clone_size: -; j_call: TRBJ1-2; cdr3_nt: TGCGCCAGCAGTGAGTCGACTCGGAATGGCTACACCTTC; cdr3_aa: CASSESTRNGYTF
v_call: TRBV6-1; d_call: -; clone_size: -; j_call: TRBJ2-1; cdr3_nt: TGTGCCAGCAGCGTCAGCGGTAACTCCTACAATGAGCAGTTCTTC; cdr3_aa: CASSVSGNSYNEQFF